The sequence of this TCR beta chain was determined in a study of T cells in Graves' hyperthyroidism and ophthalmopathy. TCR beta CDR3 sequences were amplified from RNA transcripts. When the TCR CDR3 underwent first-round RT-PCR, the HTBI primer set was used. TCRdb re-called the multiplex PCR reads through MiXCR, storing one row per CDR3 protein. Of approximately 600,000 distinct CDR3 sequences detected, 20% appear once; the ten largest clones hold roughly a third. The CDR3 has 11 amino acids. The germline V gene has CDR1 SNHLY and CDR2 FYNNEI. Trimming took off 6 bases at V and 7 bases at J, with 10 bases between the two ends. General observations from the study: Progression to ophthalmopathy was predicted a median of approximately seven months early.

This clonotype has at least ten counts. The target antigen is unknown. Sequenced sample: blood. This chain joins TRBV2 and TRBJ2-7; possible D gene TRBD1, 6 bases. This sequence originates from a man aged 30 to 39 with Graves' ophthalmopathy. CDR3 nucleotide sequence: TGTGCCAGCAGAATAGACAGGGAGCAGTACTTC. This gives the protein CASRIDREQYF.